This TCR beta chain was sequenced for a study of blood T cells in healthy people across ages. V lost 5 bases to trimming and J lost 9 bases; unmatched junction nucleotides: 7. The CDR3 totals 13 residues. The V gene's germline CDR1 is SGHTA and CDR2 FQGNSA. For the second PCR, which ran for about 7 to 12 cycles, a sample-barcoded 5' primer and a J-beta primer mix were used. MiXCR, run by TCRdb on the 5' RACE reads, gives a single entry per CDR3 protein. The sample has 450,000 to 700,000 distinct CDR3 sequences; 25% to 30% are singletons. The sequence was collected from a woman in her 70s in good health. The chain couples TRBV7-2 to TRBJ2-5, with 9 bases matching TRBD2. Specimen: blood. CDR3 coding DNA: TGTGCCAGCAGCCAAGGAGCGGGAGGAGCCCAGTACTTC. Amino acids: CASSQGAGGAQYF.